These 30 T cell receptor beta chains originate from one sample sequenced in a study of blood T cell repertoires in COVID-19. This table comes from immunoSEQ multiplex PCR, and its TCRdb copy is limited to in-frame clones, with some not included. The table records 110,000 to 150,000 clones, 78% of them present only once. What was sequenced was PBMCs or T cells enriched from blood (not recorded which). Source of these receptors: a woman in her 50s who had recovered from COVID-19.

The chain is built from TRBV24-1 and TRBJ2-5; TRBD2 aligns across 7 bases. The CDR3 runs 16 residues. V lost 1 base and J lost 0; bases outside the gene matches: 4. Per germline, CDR1 KGHDR and CDR2 SFDVKD. The CDR3 here is CATSDFKGRDQETQYF. The CDR3 DNA follows: TGTGCCACCAGTGATTTTAAAGGGAGGGACCAAGAGACCCAGTACTTC.

The rearrangement uses TRBV9 and TRBJ2-2, with 8 bases that match TRBD1. The CDR3 sequence is 15 residues long. Germline-derived CDR1 and CDR2 are SGDLS and YYNGEE. Unmatched junction bases numbered 9, after V lost 6 bases and J lost 5 bases. CDR3 nucleotides: TGTGCCAGCACGACCGCAGGGGGCGCTACCGGGGAGCTGTTTTTT. Amino acid sequence: CASTTAGGATGELFF.

The rearrangement uses TRBV1 and TRBJ2-2; the table assigns TRBD2, which was not confirmed against the DNA. TRBV1 is a pseudogene. The CDR3 covers 16 residues. CDR3 sequence: CTSSQDLLAVTGELFF. CDR3 nucleotides: TGCACCAGCAGCCAAGATCTACTAGCGGTTACCGGGGAGCTGTTTTTT.

The V gene is TRBV5-1, the J gene TRBJ1-4, with 8 bases fitting TRBD1. The V and J ends lost 6 bases and 6 bases, in that order; junction bases with no gene match: 7. Germline V gives CDR1 SGHRS, CDR2 YFSETQ. The CDR3 has 14 residues. The CDR3 DNA reads as TGCGCCAGCAATACAGGGGGGTTGGATGAAAAACTGTTTTTT. It translates to CASNTGGLDEKLFF.

The chain joins TRBV27 to TRBJ1-4; D unresolved. This CDR3 comprises 14 residues. CDR1 is MNHEY and CDR2 is SMNVEV in the germline V gene (reference sequence). V was trimmed by 4 bases and J by 6 bases, leaving 12 bases between them. The CDR3 protein is CASSSPGRDEKLFF. In DNA, the CDR3 is TGTGCCAGCAGTTCCCCGGGTCGTGATGAAAAACTGTTTTTT.

The chain carries TRBV7-2 and TRBJ2-5, with TRBD1 matching over 9 bases. The CDR3 has 15 residues. The germline gives CDR1 SGHTA, CDR2 FQGNSA. Trimming took 5 bases from V and 1 from J; bases not matched to a gene: 5. The CDR3 sequence is CASSRGDRAQETQYF. CDR3 nucleotide sequence: TGTGCCAGCAGCCGGGGGGACAGGGCCCAAGAGACCCAGTACTTC.

The genes are TRBV7-9 and TRBJ1-2, with D tentatively TRBD1 (6 bases). V lost 2 bases, J lost 5 bases, and 18 bases lay in between. The CDR3 is 16 residues long. The V gene's germline CDR1 is SEHNR and CDR2 FQNEAQ (reference sequence). CDR3 in amino acids: CASSLHQTQGWYGYTF. CDR3 DNA sequence: TGTGCCAGCAGCTTACACCAGACGCAGGGGTGGTATGGCTACACCTTC. The entire variable domain, with the rest obtained from reference TRBV7-9 and TRBJ1-2, is as follows: DTGVSQNPRHKITKRGQNVTFRCDPISEHNRLYWYRQTLGQGPEFLTYFQNEAQLEKSRLLSDRFSAERPKGSFSTLEIQRTEQGDSAMYLCASSLHQTQGWYGYTFGSGTRLTVV.

The genes are TRBV11-2 and TRBJ1-3, with D possibly matching TRBD1 (6 bases). This CDR3 has 15 amino acids. Between the trimmed V and J ends, which lost 5 bases and 4 bases, there was a span of 15 bases. The germline CDR1 and CDR2 sequences are SGHAT and FQNNGV. This CDR3 is CASSGSRGSGNTIYF. For the CDR3, the DNA is TGTGCCAGCAGCGGTTCCAGGGGAAGCGGAAACACCATATATTTT. Variable domain in full (rest from reference TRBV11-2 and TRBJ1-3): EAGVAQSPRYKIIEKRQSVAFWCNPISGHATLYWYQQILGQGPKLLIQFQNNGVVDDSQLPKDRFSAERLKGVDSTLKIQPAKLEDSAVYLCASSGSRGSGNTIYFGEGSWLTVV.

This clone was recorded once. The chain carries TRBV19 and TRBJ2-1; D perhaps matches TRBD2 (6 bases). Trimming took 10 bases from V and 7 from J, leaving 17 bases between them. The germline V gene encodes CDR1 LNHDA and CDR2 SQIVND (reference sequence). CDR3 length: 13 residues. The CDR3 bases are TGTGCCATCTCAGGGACTCACCCAAATGAGCAGTTCTTC. Translation: CAISGTHPNEQFF.

V is TRBV2 and J is TRBJ2-1, with 9 positions matching TRBD2. V shed 10 bases and J 5 bases; nucleotides not matched to a gene: 15. CDR3 length equals 16 residues. CDR1 is SNHLY and CDR2 is FYNNEI in the germline V gene. This chain's CDR3 is CATPNGAGGENNEQFF. DNA for the CDR3: TGTGCCACCCCGAACGGGGCGGGAGGGGAAAACAATGAGCAGTTCTTC.

The J gene is TRBJ2-7, the V gene TRBV30, with 9 bases identical to TRBD1. This CDR3 is 13 amino acids long. Trimming at V came to 8 bases and at J to 2 bases, leaving 7 bases not matched to a gene. Per the germline V gene, CDR1 is GTSNPN and CDR2 is SVGIG (reference sequence). The CDR3 DNA reads TGTGCCGGGGACAGGGTAGGCACCTACGAGCAGTACTTC. Its protein product is CAGDRVGTYEQYF.

This clone was picked up a small number of times. CDR3 amino acids: CASSETLDTDTQYF. The CDR3 DNA reads TGTGCCAGCAGTGAAACGCTAGACACAGATACGCAGTATTTT. The rearrangement joins TRBV6-1 to TRBJ2-3; no reliable D call. The CDR3 runs 14 residues. V lost 2 bases and J 2 bases, leaving 8 bases between the germline ends. CDR1 MNHNS and CDR2 SASEGT come from the germline V gene.

This chain uses TRBV7-3 with TRBJ1-2; 7 bases are shared with TRBD1. In germline, CDR1 is SGHTA, CDR2 FQGTGA. V lost 3 bases, J lost 5 bases, and 3 bases stayed unmatched. The length of the CDR3 is 13 residues. Here the CDR3 reads CASSLPGGYGYTF. For the CDR3, the DNA is TGTGCCAGCAGCTTGCCAGGGGGTTATGGCTACACCTTC.

This clone was seen a handful of times. The V gene is TRBV2, the J gene TRBJ1-3; the D gene is possibly TRBD1 (5 bases). The CDR3 length is 14 residues. Germline loops: CDR1 SNHLY, CDR2 FYNNEI. Trimming left V 11 bases short and J 0 bases short, with 14 bases between. In nucleotides, the CDR3 is TGTGCCGCAACAAGGGGCCCCTCTGGAAACACCATATATTTT. Protein: CAATRGPSGNTIYF.

This clone was recorded at least ten times. V and J are TRBV5-4 and TRBJ2-2; 9 bases are shared with TRBD2. The CDR3 loop spans 18 amino acids. Looked up from germline, CDR1 is SGHNT and CDR2 is YYREEE (reference sequence). Trimming cost V 0 bases and J 0 bases; bases outside gene matches: 6. The CDR3 DNA follows: TGTGCCAGCAGCTTGGCTCTTAGCGGGGGTGCGAACACCGGGGAGCTGTTTTTT. This gives the protein CASSLALSGGANTGELFF.

V is TRBV27 and J is TRBJ2-2, with 7 bases matching TRBD1. The CDR3 loop spans 17 amino acids. Trimming at V came to 5 bases and at J to 2 bases, leaving 11 bases not matched to a gene. Germline CDR1 is MNHEY and CDR2 is SMNVEV (reference sequence). The CDR3 DNA follows: TGTGCCAGCAGTCCGAAAAGACAGGGCGTAAACACCGGGGAGCTGTTTTTT. Protein: CASSPKRQGVNTGELFF.

In DNA, the CDR3 is TGTGCCAGCAGCCGTACAGGGATCGGTGAAAAACTGTTTTTT. Amino acid sequence: CASSRTGIGEKLFF. The V gene is TRBV7-6, the J gene TRBJ1-4, with D perhaps TRBD1 (6 bases). Germline V CDR1 and CDR2: SGHVS, FNYEAQ. Deletions cut 5 bases from V and 7 bases from J, with 14 bases between. The CDR3 length is 14 residues.

V is TRBV29-1 and J is TRBJ1-2; maybe TRBD1 (6 bases). Germline lookup yields CDR1 SQVTM and CDR2 ANQGSEA. Trimming cost V 6 bases and J 3 bases, with 14 bases left between them. This CDR3 has 13 amino acids. CDR3 coding DNA: TGCAGCGTAGAAAAACAGGGTCACTATGGCTACACCTTC. Translating gives CSVEKQGHYGYTF.

This chain joins TRBV5-1 and TRBJ1-2; D uncertain. CDR1 and CDR2 (germline): SGHRS, YFSETQ. The CDR3 sequence is 15 residues long. Between the trimmed V and J ends, which lost 0 bases and 0 bases, there was a span of 9 bases. The chain's CDR3 is CASSLDGEANYGYTF. The CDR3 nucleotides are TGCGCCAGCAGCTTGGATGGAGAAGCTAACTATGGCTACACCTTC.

The rearrangement joins TRBV6-5 to TRBJ1-1, with TRBD1 matching 7 bases. Germline lookup yields CDR1 MNHEY and CDR2 SVGAGI. The CDR3 sequence is 15 residues long. With V trimmed by 2 bases and J by 1 base, 4 bases remained unmatched. CDR3: CASSYPGQKNTEAFF. CDR3 sequence (DNA): TGTGCCAGCAGTTACCCGGGACAGAAGAACACTGAAGCTTTCTTT.

The genes are TRBV19 and TRBJ1-2; unclear D gene. The CDR3 is 15 residues long. Germline CDR1 is LNHDA and CDR2 is SQIVND (reference sequence). V was shortened by 0 bases and J by 3 bases, with 11 bases between the two germline ends. The CDR3 bases are TGTGCCAGTAGTATAGATTCGGAAGCGCACTATGGCTACACCTTC. Translating it yields CASSIDSEAHYGYTF.

The rearrangement links TRBV2 to TRBJ1-4; tentative D call: TRBD1 (5 bases). V lost 4 bases to trimming and J lost 7 bases, with 16 bases between them. CDR1 is SNHLY and CDR2 is FYNNEI in the germline V gene. The CDR3 is made up of 15 amino acids. Written as DNA, the CDR3 is TGTGCCAGCAGTGCCCCGGAGGGACGTGGTGAAAAACTGTTTTTT. Translating gives CASSAPEGRGEKLFF.

The sample holds many counts of this clone. This CDR3 is CASSVEFGTEQFF. CDR3 DNA sequence: TGTGCCAGCAGCGTAGAATTTGGCACTGAGCAGTTCTTC. The V and J genes are TRBV9 and TRBJ2-1; the D is unclear. CDR1 SGDLS and CDR2 YYNGEE come from the germline V gene. The CDR3 contains 13 residues. Trimming stripped 0 bases from V and 9 bases from J, with 10 bases between.

The rearrangement links TRBV4-2 to TRBJ2-3; TRBD1 is a possible D gene (6 bases). Germline V gene lookup returns CDR1 LGHNA and CDR2 YNFKEQ. The CDR3 consists of 14 residues. Trimming shortened V by 2 bases and J by 4 bases, and 10 bases separated the two germline ends. The CDR3 loop reads CASSQQTGPDTQYF. Written as DNA, the CDR3 is TGTGCCAGCAGCCAACAGACAGGTCCAGATACGCAGTATTTT.

The chain employs TRBV11-3 and TRBJ2-7; the D gene is possibly TRBD1 (5 bases). Trimming took 0 bases from V and 5 from J, leaving 8 bases between them. The V gene's germline CDR1 is SGHNT and CDR2 YENEEA. The length of the CDR3 is 13 residues. DNA of the CDR3: TGTGCCAGCAGCTTAGAGGGCAGGGACGAGCAGTACTTC. It is translated as CASSLEGRDEQYF.

The chain carries TRBV19 and TRBJ2-1, with D possibly being TRBD1 (6 bases). The germline CDR1 and CDR2 sequences are LNHDA and SQIVND (reference sequence). The CDR3 is 15 residues long. V was clipped by 3 bases and J by 4 bases, with 13 bases between them. CDR3 region: CASSMEDSQYNEQFF. CDR3 nucleotides: TGTGCCAGTAGTATGGAGGACAGCCAGTACAATGAGCAGTTCTTC.

This CDR3 reads CASSFRDRGGDGYTF. The CDR3 DNA sequence: TGTGCCAGTAGTTTCCGGGACAGAGGCGGGGATGGCTACACCTTC. The rearrangement joins TRBV19 to TRBJ1-2, with 7 bases lining up with TRBD1. CDR3 size: 15 residues. V trimming: 5 bases; J trimming: 6 bases; junction bases outside the gene matches: 12. Per germline, CDR1 LNHDA and CDR2 SQIVND (reference sequence).

This clone was found a few times. This rearrangement joins TRBV2 to TRBJ1-4, with 7 bases that match TRBD1. The ends lost 7 bases at V and 8 bases at J; junction bases unmatched: 10. CDR1 is SNHLY, CDR2 FYNNEI, per germline. The CDR3 has 14 residues. CDR3 nucleotide sequence: TGTGCCAGCAAACGACAGGGCGCGGTGGAAAAACTGTTTTTT. Protein product: CASKRQGAVEKLFF.

Comment on this clone: This same CDR3 is encoded by further DNA sequences in the sample. This CDR3 is CASSEGQGDTEAFF. The CDR3 DNA is TGTGCCAGCTCAGAGGGACAGGGGGATACTGAAGCTTTCTTT. V and J are TRBV18 and TRBJ1-1; 11 positions agree with TRBD1. The V and J ends lost 5 bases and 5 bases, in that order; junction bases with no gene match: 4. Germline CDR1 and CDR2: KGHSH and LQKENI. This CDR3 spans 14 amino acids.

This clone was counted a single time. This chain joins TRBV29-1 and TRBJ1-1; the D gene is possibly TRBD1 (5 bases). Between the trimmed V and J ends, which lost 5 bases and 1 base, there was a span of 14 bases. Germline V lookup: CDR1 SQVTM, CDR2 ANQGSEA. This CDR3 comprises 14 residues. The CDR3 protein is CSVSKSGPNTEAFF. The CDR3 bases are TGCAGCGTTTCCAAGTCAGGGCCGAACACTGAAGCTTTCTTT.